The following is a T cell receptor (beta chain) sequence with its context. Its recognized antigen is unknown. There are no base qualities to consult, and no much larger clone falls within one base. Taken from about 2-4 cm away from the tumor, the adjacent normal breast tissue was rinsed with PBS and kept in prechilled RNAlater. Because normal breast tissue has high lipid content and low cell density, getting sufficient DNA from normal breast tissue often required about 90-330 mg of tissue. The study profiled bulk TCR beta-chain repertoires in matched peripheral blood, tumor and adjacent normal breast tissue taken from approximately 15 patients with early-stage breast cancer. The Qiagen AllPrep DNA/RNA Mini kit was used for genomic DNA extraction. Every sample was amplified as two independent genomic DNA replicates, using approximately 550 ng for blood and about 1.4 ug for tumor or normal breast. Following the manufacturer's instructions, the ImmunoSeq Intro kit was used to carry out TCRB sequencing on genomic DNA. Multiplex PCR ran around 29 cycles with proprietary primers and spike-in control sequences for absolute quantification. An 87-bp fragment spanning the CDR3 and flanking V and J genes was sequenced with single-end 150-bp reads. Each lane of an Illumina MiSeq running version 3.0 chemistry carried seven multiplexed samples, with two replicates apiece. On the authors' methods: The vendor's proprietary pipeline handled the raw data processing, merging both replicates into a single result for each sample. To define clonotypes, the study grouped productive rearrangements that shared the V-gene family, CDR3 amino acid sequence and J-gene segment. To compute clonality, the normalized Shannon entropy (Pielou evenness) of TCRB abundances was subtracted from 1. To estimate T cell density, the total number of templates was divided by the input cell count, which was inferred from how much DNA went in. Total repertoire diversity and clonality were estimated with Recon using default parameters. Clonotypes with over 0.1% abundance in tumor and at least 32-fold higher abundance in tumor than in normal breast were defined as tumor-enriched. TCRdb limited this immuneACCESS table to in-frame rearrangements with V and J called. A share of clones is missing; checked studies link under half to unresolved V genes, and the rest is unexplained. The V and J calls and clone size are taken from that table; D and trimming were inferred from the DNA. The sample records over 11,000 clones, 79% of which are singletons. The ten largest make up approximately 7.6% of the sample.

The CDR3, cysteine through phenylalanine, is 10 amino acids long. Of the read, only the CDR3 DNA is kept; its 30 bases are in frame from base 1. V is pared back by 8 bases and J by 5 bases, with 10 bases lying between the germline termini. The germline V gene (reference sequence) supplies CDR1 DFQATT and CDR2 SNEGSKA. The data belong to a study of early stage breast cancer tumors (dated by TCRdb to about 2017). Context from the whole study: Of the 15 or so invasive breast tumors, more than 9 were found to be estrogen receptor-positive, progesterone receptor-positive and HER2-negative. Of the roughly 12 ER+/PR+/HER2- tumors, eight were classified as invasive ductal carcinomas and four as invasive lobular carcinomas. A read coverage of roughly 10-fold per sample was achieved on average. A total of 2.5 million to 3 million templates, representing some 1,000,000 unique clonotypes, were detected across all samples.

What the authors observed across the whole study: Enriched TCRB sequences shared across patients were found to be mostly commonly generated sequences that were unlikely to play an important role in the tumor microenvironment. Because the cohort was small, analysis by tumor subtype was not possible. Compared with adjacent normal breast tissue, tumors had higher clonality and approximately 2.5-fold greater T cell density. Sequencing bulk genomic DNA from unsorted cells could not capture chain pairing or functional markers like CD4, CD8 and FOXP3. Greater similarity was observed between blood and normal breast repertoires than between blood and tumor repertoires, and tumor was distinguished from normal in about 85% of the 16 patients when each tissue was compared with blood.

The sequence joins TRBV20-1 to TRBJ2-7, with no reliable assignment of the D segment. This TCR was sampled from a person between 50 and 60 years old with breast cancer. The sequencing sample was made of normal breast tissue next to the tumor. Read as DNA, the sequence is TGCAGTCCCAAAGTAGACGAGCAGTACTTC. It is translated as CSPKVDEQYF.